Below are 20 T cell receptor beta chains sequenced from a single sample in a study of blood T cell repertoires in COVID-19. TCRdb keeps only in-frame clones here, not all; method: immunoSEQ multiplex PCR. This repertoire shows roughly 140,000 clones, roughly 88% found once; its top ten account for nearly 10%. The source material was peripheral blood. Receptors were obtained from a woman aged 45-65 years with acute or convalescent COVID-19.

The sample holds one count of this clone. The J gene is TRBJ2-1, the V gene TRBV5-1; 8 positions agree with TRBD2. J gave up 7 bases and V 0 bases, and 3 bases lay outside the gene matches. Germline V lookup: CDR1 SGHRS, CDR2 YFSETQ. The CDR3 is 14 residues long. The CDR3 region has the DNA TGCGCCAGCAGCTTGGGAGCGGGAGAGAATGAGCAGTTCTTC. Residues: CASSLGAGENEQFF.

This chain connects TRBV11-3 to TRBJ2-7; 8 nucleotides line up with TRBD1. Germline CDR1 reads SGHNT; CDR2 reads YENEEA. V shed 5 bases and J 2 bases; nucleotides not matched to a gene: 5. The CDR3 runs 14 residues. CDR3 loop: CASSPGTGPYEQYF. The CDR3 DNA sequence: TGTGCCAGCAGCCCCGGGACAGGCCCCTACGAGCAGTACTTC.

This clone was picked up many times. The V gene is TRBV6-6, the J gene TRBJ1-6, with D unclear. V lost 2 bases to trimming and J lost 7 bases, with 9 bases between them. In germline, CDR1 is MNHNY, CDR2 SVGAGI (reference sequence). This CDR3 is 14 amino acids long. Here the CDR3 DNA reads TGTGCCAGCAGTTACCCCGAGACAAATTCACCCCTCCACTTT. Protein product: CASSYPETNSPLHF.

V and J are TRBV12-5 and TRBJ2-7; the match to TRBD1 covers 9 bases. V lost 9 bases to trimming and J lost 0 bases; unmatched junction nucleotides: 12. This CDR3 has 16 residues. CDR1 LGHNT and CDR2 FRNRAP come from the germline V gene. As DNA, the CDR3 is TGTGCTAGGGCGCCAAAACAGGGGGCGCGCTCCTACGAGCAGTACTTC. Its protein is CARAPKQGARSYEQYF.

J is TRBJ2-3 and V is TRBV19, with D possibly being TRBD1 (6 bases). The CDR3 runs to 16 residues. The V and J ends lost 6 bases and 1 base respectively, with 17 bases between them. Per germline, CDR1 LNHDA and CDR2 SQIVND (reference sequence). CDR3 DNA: TGTGCCAGTAGAGAACAGGGTAGGGTGGGCACAGATACGCAGTATTTT. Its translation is CASREQGRVGTDTQYF.

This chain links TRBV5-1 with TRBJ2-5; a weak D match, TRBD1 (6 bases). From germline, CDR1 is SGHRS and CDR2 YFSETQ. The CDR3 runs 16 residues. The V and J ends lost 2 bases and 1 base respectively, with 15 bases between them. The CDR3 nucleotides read TGCGCCAGCAGCTTAACCCGGGACACCTTCCAAGAGACCCAGTACTTC. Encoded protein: CASSLTRDTFQETQYF.

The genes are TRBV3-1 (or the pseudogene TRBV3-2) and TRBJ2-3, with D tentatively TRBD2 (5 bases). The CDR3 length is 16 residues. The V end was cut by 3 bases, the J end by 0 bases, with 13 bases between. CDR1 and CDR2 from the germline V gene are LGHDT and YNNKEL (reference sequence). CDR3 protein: CASSQGLGSSTDTQYF. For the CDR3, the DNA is TGTGCCAGCAGCCAGGGCCTTGGGAGTAGCACAGATACGCAGTATTTT.

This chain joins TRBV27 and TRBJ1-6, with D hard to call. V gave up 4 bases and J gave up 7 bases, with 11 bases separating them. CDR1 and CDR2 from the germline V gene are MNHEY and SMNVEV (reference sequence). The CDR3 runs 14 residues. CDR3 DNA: TGTGCCAGCAGTTCCGGGGATCGAAATTCACCCCTCCACTTT. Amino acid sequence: CASSSGDRNSPLHF.

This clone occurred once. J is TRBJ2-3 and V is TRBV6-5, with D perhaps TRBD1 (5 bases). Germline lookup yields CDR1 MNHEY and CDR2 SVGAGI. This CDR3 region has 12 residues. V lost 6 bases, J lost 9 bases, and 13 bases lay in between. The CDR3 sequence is CASRGLSATQYF. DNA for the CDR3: TGTGCCAGCAGGGGGCTAAGCGCGACGCAGTATTTT.

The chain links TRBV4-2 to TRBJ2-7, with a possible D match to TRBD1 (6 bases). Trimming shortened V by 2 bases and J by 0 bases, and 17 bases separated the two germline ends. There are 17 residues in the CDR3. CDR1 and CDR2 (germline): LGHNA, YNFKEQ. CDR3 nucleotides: TGTGCCAGCAGCCAATTGCGACAGGACCCCAGCTCCTACGAGCAGTACTTC. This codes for CASSQLRQDPSSYEQYF.

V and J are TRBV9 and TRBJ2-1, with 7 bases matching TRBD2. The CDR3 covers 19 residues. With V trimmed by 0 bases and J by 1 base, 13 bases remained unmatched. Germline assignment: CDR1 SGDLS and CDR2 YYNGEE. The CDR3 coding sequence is TGTGCCAGCAGCGTAGAGGCTAGCGGAACGGTAGCGTCCTACAATGAGCAGTTCTTC. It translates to CASSVEASGTVASYNEQFF.

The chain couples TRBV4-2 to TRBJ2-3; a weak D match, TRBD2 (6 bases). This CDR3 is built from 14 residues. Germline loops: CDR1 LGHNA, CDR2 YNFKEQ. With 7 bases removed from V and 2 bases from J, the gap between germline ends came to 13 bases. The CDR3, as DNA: TGTGCCAGCACCAAGGGACTGTACACAGATACGCAGTATTTT. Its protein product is CASTKGLYTDTQYF.

The CDR3 DNA reads TGTGCCAGTCGACTTGCAAGCTCCTACAATGAGCAGTTCTTC. This encodes CASRLASSYNEQFF. V gene TRBV19 combines with J gene TRBJ2-1; D remains ambiguous. The CDR3 is made up of 14 amino acids. V lost 8 bases to trimming and J lost 0 bases, with 11 bases between them. CDR1 LNHDA and CDR2 SQIVND come from the germline V gene (reference sequence). Full variable domain (remainder filled in from reference TRBV19 and TRBJ2-1): DGGITQSPKYLFRKEGQNVTLSCEQNLNHDAMYWYRQDPGQGLRLIYYSQIVNDFQKGDIAEGYSVSREKKESFPLTVTSAQKNPTAFYLCASRLASSYNEQFFGPGTRLTVL.

DNA for the CDR3: TGTGCCAGCTCGCCTCAGGATTGGAATCAGCCCCAGCATTTT. It is translated as CASSPQDWNQPQHF. The V and J genes are TRBV18 and TRBJ1-5; D is unclear. Germline V CDR1 and CDR2: KGHSH, LQKENI. The CDR3 consists of 14 residues. Between the trimmed V and J ends, which lost 6 bases and 4 bases, there was a span of 13 bases.

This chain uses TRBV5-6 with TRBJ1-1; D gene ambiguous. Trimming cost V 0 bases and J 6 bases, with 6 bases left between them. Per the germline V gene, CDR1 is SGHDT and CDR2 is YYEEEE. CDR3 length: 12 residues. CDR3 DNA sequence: TGTGCCAGCAGCTTGGTTAGTGCTGAAGCTTTCTTT. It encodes CASSLVSAEAFF.

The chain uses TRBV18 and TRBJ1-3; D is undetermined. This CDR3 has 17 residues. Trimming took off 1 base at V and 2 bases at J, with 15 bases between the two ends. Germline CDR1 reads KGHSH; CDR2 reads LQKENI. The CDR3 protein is CASSPLREYSTGNTIYF. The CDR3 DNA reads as TGTGCCAGCTCACCACTACGGGAATACTCAACTGGAAACACCATATATTTT. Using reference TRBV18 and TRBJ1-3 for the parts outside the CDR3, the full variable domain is NAGVMQNPRHLVRRRGQEARLRCSPMKGHSHVYWYRQLPEEGLKFMVYLQKENIIDESGMPKERFSAEFPKEGPSILRIQQVVRGDSAAYFCASSPLREYSTGNTIYFGEGSWLTVV.

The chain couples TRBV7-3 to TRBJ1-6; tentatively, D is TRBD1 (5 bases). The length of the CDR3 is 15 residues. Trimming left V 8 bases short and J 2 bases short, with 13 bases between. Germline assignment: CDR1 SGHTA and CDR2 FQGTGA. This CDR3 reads CASAPGGAYNSPLHF. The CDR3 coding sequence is TGTGCCAGCGCCCCGGGGGGAGCCTATAATTCACCCCTCCACTTT.

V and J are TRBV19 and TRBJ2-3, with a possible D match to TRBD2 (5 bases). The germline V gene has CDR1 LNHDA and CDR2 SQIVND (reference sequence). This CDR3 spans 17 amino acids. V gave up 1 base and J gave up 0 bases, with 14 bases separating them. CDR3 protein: CASSIGVGGLSTDTQYF. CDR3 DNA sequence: TGTGCCAGTAGTATAGGGGTCGGTGGACTGAGCACAGATACGCAGTATTTT.

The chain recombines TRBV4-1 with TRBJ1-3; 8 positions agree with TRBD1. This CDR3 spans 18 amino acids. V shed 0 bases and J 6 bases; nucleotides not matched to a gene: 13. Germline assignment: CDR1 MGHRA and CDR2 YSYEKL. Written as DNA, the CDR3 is TGCGCCAGCAGCCAAGATAGCCGGGACAGGCTCCTGGAAAACACCATATATTTT. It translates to CASSQDSRDRLLENTIYF.

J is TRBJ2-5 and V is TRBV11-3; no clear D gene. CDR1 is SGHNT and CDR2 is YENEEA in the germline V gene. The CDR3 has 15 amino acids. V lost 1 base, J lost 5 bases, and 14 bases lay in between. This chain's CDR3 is CASSLGVTIGETQYF. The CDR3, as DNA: TGTGCCAGCAGCTTAGGGGTTACCATCGGGGAGACCCAGTACTTC.